Below are 9 T cell receptor beta chains sequenced from a single sample in a study of Ad26.COV2.S vaccination and SARS-CoV-2 variants. Noted treatment: 19 received Ad26.COV2.S at low or high dose, single or two shots; 5 received placebo; per-sample allocation not given. Vaccine and placebo recipients were sampled on day 63 after the first injection. Sequenced by immunoSEQ multiplex PCR; TCRdb stores in-frame clones only, minus some. The table has about 400,000 clones, approximately 83% seen once. Sequences were derived from peripheral blood, sampled in a trial of Ad26.COV2.S vaccine versus placebo. These receptors were obtained from a person between 18 and 65 years old who received the Ad26.COV2.S COVID-19 vaccine or a placebo.

Only one count was recorded for this clone. CDR3 protein: CASSLVSGAFSADTQYF. The CDR3 DNA reads as TGTGCCAGCAGCTTAGTCTCAGGGGCGTTTTCGGCAGATACGCAGTATTTT. The rearrangement joins TRBV11-3 to TRBJ2-3; D is possibly TRBD1 (6 bases). Germline CDR1 SGHNT, CDR2 YENEEA. Trimming left V 1 base short and J 4 bases short, with 18 bases between. The CDR3 is 17 amino acids.

The chain has TRBV7-2 and TRBJ2-7; possibly TRBD2 for D (6 bases). The CDR3 loop spans 14 amino acids. Germline-derived CDR1 and CDR2 are SGHTA and FQGNSA. V was trimmed by 0 bases and J by 5 bases, leaving 11 bases between them. The CDR3 DNA sequence: TGTGCCAGCAGCTTAGCGGTTCGCGGGGACGAGCAGTACTTC. Translated: CASSLAVRGDEQYF.

This sequence joins TRBV5-1 and TRBJ2-5; D may be TRBD2 (6 bases). Trimming cost V 5 bases and J 2 bases, with 19 bases left between them. CDR1 and CDR2 from the germline V gene are SGHRS and YFSETQ. The CDR3 has 16 amino acids. As DNA, the CDR3 is TGCGCCAGCAGAGCTGACCCGGGGACTCAACAAGAGACCCAGTACTTC. Amino acids: CASRADPGTQQETQYF.

This clone has just a few counts. The DNA is left out, because the CDR3 cannot be placed on it with certainty; the CDR3 is given as TCRdb lists it. The chain couples TRBV6-2 or TRBV6-3 to TRBJ1-5. Per the germline V gene, CDR1 is MNHEY and CDR2 is SVGEGT. The CDR3 has 14 amino acids, counting both end residues. The CDR3 loop is CASSFLETGQPQHF.

The chain employs TRBV11-3 and TRBJ1-1; D is unresolved. The germline V gene encodes CDR1 SGHNT and CDR2 YENEEA. The V end was cut by 5 bases, the J end by 5 bases, with 15 bases between. The CDR3 covers 14 residues. The CDR3 nucleotides read TGTGCCAGCAGCCCTCTCCCAGGTAGGACTGAAGCTTTCTTT. This translates into CASSPLPGRTEAFF.

This clone is a singleton in its sample. This chain joins TRBV11-3 and TRBJ2-3; 10 bases align to TRBD2. CDR3 length: 14 residues. Germline V gene sequence: CDR1 SGHNT, CDR2 YENEEA. Trimming took 2 bases from V and 5 from J; bases not matched to a gene: 1. The CDR3 spells CASSLKREGDTQYF. In nucleotides, the CDR3 is TGTGCCAGCAGCTTAAAGCGGGAGGGAGATACGCAGTATTTT.

This clone turned up a few times. The J gene is TRBJ1-3, the V gene TRBV7-3; D is uncertain. V lost 0 bases and J lost 1, with 13 bases in between. CDR1 SGHTA and CDR2 FQGTGA come from the germline V gene. CDR3 size: 17 residues. CDR3 in amino acids: CASSLTYGKGSGNTIYF. The CDR3 bases are TGTGCCAGCAGCTTAACGTATGGGAAAGGGTCTGGAAACACCATATATTTT.

The chain employs TRBV5-1 and TRBJ2-3, with no clear D. Germline V gene data show CDR1 as SGHRS and CDR2 as YFSETQ. Trimming left V 0 bases short and J 3 bases short, with 8 bases between. This CDR3 spans 14 amino acids. CDR3 DNA: TGCGCCAGCAGCTTGGCCGGTTCGACAGATACGCAGTATTTT. This sequence encodes CASSLAGSTDTQYF.

CDR3 DNA sequence: TGCGCCAGCAGCTTGGGCGGGACAGCCGGAAACACCATATATTTT. Protein sequence: CASSLGGTAGNTIYF. J is TRBJ1-3 and V is TRBV5-1, with 7 nucleotides matching TRBD1. The CDR3 consists of 15 residues. From germline, CDR1 is SGHRS and CDR2 YFSETQ. The V gene end was trimmed by 0 bases and the J gene end by 4 bases; junction bases not matched to a gene: 4.